The 13 T cell receptor beta chains given below trace back to one sample, sequenced in a study of human T cells and chemical hapten exposure. TCRdb independently ran MiXCR on the RACE reads; one entry per CDR3 protein. The sample contains some 49,000 distinct CDR3 sequences, about a tenth of which appear only once. Time point defined: patch test 1, 2 weeks after DPC sensitization. The treatment was: therapeutic diphenylcyclopropenone sensitization with weekly scalp DPC. This specimen was whole blood, taken in connection with sensitization to the hapten diphenylcyclopropenone (DPC). The receptors were sampled from a woman between 50 and 59 years old with alopecia areata. Some clones in this sample may be carry-over from other donors' samples.

At least ten counts were recorded for this clonotype. The chain is built from TRBV29-1 and TRBJ2-5; 8 positions match TRBD1. Germline V gives CDR1 SQVTM, CDR2 ANQGSEA. The CDR3 is 15 amino acids. The V gene end was trimmed by 0 bases and the J gene end by 1 base; junction bases not matched to a gene: 4. In DNA form, the CDR3 reads TGCAGCGTTGAAGATGGACAGGGTAGCCAAGAGACCCAGTACTTC. This encodes CSVEDGQGSQETQYF.

The sample holds a few counts of this clonotype. The rearrangement joins TRBV6-6 to TRBJ1-1; 7 positions match TRBD1. CDR1 is MNHNY, CDR2 SVGAGI, per germline (reference sequence). This CDR3 contains 15 residues. Unmatched junction bases numbered 3, after V lost 2 bases and J lost 0 bases. CDR3 protein: CASSYRGQVNTEAFF. CDR3 bases: TGTGCCAGCAGTTACCGCGGACAGGTGAACACTGAAGCTTTCTTT.

This clonotype was recorded at least ten times. The V and J genes are TRBV20-1 and TRBJ2-5; 8 bases agree with TRBD2. Germline CDR1 reads DFQATT; CDR2 reads SNEGSKA (reference sequence). The CDR3 contains 14 residues. The V segment lost 6 bases and the J segment 2 bases; nucleotides outside the gene matches: 8. The CDR3 bases are TGCAGTGCCACTCCAGTAGCGGGGCAAGAGACCCAGTACTTC. Protein product: CSATPVAGQETQYF.

For this clonotype: A read error may explain this, as a much larger clone is one base away. The chain links TRBV18 to TRBJ2-7, with TRBD2 identical over 8 bases. CDR1 KGHSH and CDR2 LQKENI come from the germline V gene. The CDR3 is 16 amino acids. CDR3 DNA sequence: TGTGTCAGCTCACGACACATCTCTAGCGGGTCCTACGAGCAGTACTTC. Protein: CVSSRHISSGSYEQYF.

This clonotype was counted between two and nine times. The chain uses TRBV5-5 and TRBJ2-7; 10 bases align to TRBD2. V lost 7 bases, J lost 3 bases, and 10 bases stayed unmatched. Per the germline V gene, CDR1 is SGHKS and CDR2 is YYEKEE (reference sequence). The CDR3 is 15 residues long. The CDR3 reads CASRTASGSFYEQYF. CDR3 in DNA: TGTGCCAGCCGCACGGCTAGCGGGAGTTTCTACGAGCAGTACTTC.

This clonotype has at least ten counts. V gene TRBV7-9 combines with J gene TRBJ2-1; a possible D gene is TRBD1 (6 bases). Trimming removed 4 bases from V and 5 bases from J, with 12 bases in between. The CDR3 is made up of 14 amino acids. CDR1 is SEHNR, CDR2 FQNEAQ, per germline (reference sequence). The CDR3 coding sequence is TGTGCCAGCAGCTCCTCCGGACAGCACAATGAGCAGTTCTTC. It specifies CASSSSGQHNEQFF.

At least ten counts were recorded for this clonotype. The V call is TRBV5-1, the J call TRBJ2-3; D not certain. The length of the CDR3 is 14 residues. With 3 bases removed from V and 3 bases from J, the gap between germline ends came to 11 bases. CDR1 SGHRS and CDR2 YFSETQ come from the germline V gene. The CDR3 loop reads CASSSAVRTDTQYF. As DNA, the CDR3 is TGCGCCAGCAGCTCGGCGGTTCGGACAGATACGCAGTATTTT. Supplemented by reference TRBV5-1 and TRBJ2-3, the full variable domain reads KAGVTQTPRYLIKTRGQQVTLSCSPISGHRSVSWYQQTPGQGLQFLFEYFSETQRNKGNFPGRFSGRQFSNSRSEMNVSTLELGDSALYLCASSSAVRTDTQYFGPGTRLTVL.

This clonotype has a handful of counts. The chain combines TRBV2 with TRBJ2-3; D not resolved. The CDR3 covers 12 residues. V lost 6 bases and J lost 8, with 12 bases in between. From germline, CDR1 is SNHLY and CDR2 FYNNEI. The CDR3 spells CASSDLVGTQYF. Here the CDR3 DNA reads TGTGCCAGCAGCGACCTAGTAGGTACGCAGTATTTT.

This clonotype appeared a few times. V gene TRBV20-1 combines with J gene TRBJ1-5, with 9 nucleotides matching TRBD1. The V gene's germline CDR1 is DFQATT and CDR2 SNEGSKA (reference sequence). The CDR3 is made up of 13 amino acids. Trimming removed 5 bases from V and 7 bases from J; junction bases left unmatched: 6. The CDR3 bases are TGCAGTGCTCAGGGACAGGGAGAGCAGCCCCAGCATTTT. It translates to CSAQGQGEQPQHF.

This chain connects TRBV10-3 to TRBJ1-5; D might be TRBD1 (6 bases). CDR1 is ENHRY and CDR2 is SYGVKD in the germline V gene. Trimming removed 3 bases from V and 6 bases from J, with 12 bases in between. This CDR3 has 14 residues. DNA for the CDR3: TGTGCCATCAGTGATCGGGGGGCCGTTCAGCCCCAGCATTTT. It is translated as CAISDRGAVQPQHF.

This clonotype was observed at least ten times. CDR3 amino acids: CASSVGGGESRTEQFF. The CDR3 DNA follows: TGCGCCAGCAGCGTAGGGGGGGGCGAGTCCCGTACCGAGCAGTTCTTC. The rearrangement joins TRBV5-1 to TRBJ2-1; the D gene is possibly TRBD2 (7 bases). Trimming removed 4 bases from V and 10 bases from J, with 24 bases in between. Germline CDR1 is SGHRS and CDR2 is YFSETQ. CDR3 length: 16 residues. Combining the CDR3 with reference TRBV5-1 and TRBJ2-1 gives the whole variable domain KAGVTQTPRYLIKTRGQQVTLSCSPISGHRSVSWYQQTPGQGLQFLFEYFSETQRNKGNFPGRFSGRQFSNSRSEMNVSTLELGDSALYLCASSVGGGESRTEQFFGPGTRLTVL.

This clonotype was seen repeatedly, ten times or more. The rearrangement joins TRBV7-9 to TRBJ2-3; D may be TRBD1 or TRBD2 (6 bases each). Germline values: CDR1 SEHNR, CDR2 FQNEAQ (reference sequence). CDR3 length: 15 amino acids. Trimming stripped 5 bases from V and 4 bases from J, with 16 bases between. CDR3 region: CASSPQGGLADTQYF. CDR3 coding DNA: TGTGCCAGCAGCCCCCAAGGGGGGCTGGCAGATACGCAGTATTTT. The full variable domain, with the rest looked up from reference TRBV7-9 and TRBJ2-3, is DTGVSQNPRHKITKRGQNVTFRCDPISEHNRLYWYRQTLGQGPEFLTYFQNEAQLEKSRLLSDRFSAERPKGSFSTLEIQRTEQGDSAMYLCASSPQGGLADTQYFGPGTRLTVL.

The table lists this clonotype with many counts. This chain uses TRBV11-3 with TRBJ2-2; 8 nucleotides line up with TRBD2. The trim removed 5 bases at V and 6 bases at J, leaving 5 bases unmatched. This CDR3 is built from 14 residues. From germline, CDR1 is SGHNT and CDR2 YENEEA. The CDR3 region is CASSKIAGPGELFF. DNA of the CDR3: TGTGCCAGCAGCAAGATAGCGGGACCCGGGGAGCTGTTTTTT. The complete variable domain, with remaining parts taken from reference TRBV11-3 and TRBJ2-2, reads EAGVVQSPRYKIIEKKQPVAFWCNPISGHNTLYWYLQNLGQGPELLIRYENEEAVDDSQLPKDRFSAERLKGVDSTLKIQPAELGDSAVYLCASSKIAGPGELFFGEGSRLTVL.